The T cell receptor (beta chain) described here comes from a study of Tregs in tolerant kidney transplant recipients. General study points: Findings come from small patient numbers and require larger validation. No direct test of biological reproducibility was done here.

Generated by immunoSEQ multiplex PCR, the TCRdb table keeps only in-frame clones and is missing some. The repertoire holds roughly 250,000 clones, with approximately 83% as singletons. CD4+CD25+CD127- Tregs, CD4+CD25- non-Tregs, CD4 and CD8 cells were sorted. In regard to this clone: Its antigen is still unknown.

Deletions cut 0 bases from V and 0 bases from J, with 14 bases between. Germline CDR1 and CDR2: LGHNA and YNFKEQ. The CDR3 has 17 residues. The chain has TRBV4-2 and TRBJ1-1; weak D call: TRBD1 (5 bases). Specimen: CD4+ T cells from blood. This TCR derives from a human donor in good health. The CDR3 nucleotides read TGTGCCAGCAGCCAAGATTTTGGGCAGACAGTGAACACTGAAGCTTTCTTT. It specifies CASSQDFGQTVNTEAFF.